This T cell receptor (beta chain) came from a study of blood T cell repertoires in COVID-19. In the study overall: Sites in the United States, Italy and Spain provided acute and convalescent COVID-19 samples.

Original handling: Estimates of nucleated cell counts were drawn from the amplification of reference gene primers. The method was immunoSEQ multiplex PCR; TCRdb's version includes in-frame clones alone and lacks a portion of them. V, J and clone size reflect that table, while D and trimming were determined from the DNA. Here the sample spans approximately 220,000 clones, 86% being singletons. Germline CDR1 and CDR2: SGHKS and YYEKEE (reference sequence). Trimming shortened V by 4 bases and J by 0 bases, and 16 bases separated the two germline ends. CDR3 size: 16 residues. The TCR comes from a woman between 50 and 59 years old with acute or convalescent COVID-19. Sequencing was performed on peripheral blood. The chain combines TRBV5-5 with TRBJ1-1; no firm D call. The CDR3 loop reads CASSTAPMTMNTEAFF. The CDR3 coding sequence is TGTGCCAGCAGCACGGCCCCTATGACTATGAACACTGAAGCTTTCTTT.